These T cell receptor beta chains were read from a single sample in a study of cytomegalovirus exposure and HLA in healthy donors. Generated by immunoSEQ multiplex PCR, the TCRdb table keeps only in-frame clones and is missing some. The sample records some 85,000 clones, 75% to 80% being singletons. Sequences were obtained from PBMCs. The receptors shown here come from a middle-aged woman in good health and CMV-seropositive. Both conserved end residues are part of each CDR3. D genes are given only for firm matches. Clone sizes are given selectively: once, few, many, or a class where the clone is expanded.

CDR3nt: TGTGCCAGTAGTATGATGGGGCAGTCCGAGCAGTACTTC
CDR3aa: CASSMMGQSEQYF
d_gene: NA
j_gene: TRBJ2-7
v_gene: TRBV19
abundance: NA

CDR3nt: TGTGCCAGCAGCCCCTGGACAGGGGACAATGAGCAGTTCTTC
CDR3aa: CASSPWTGDNEQFF
d_gene: TRBD1
j_gene: TRBJ2-1
v_gene: TRBV7-9
abundance: NA

CDR3nt: TGTGCCAGCAGCGATTACCCGCGGGACTACGAGCAGTACTTC
CDR3aa: CASSDYPRDYEQYF
d_gene: NA
j_gene: TRBJ2-7
v_gene: TRBV7-8
abundance: NA

CDR3nt: TGTGCCAGTAACCCGCGACAGCTCATTTCTATCTATGGCTACACCTTC
CDR3aa: CASNPRQLISIYGYTF
d_gene: NA
j_gene: TRBJ1-2
v_gene: TRBV19
abundance: NA

CDR3nt: TGTGCCAGCAGCCTGGGGGGCAGACAAGAGACCCAGTACTTC
CDR3aa: CASSLGGRQETQYF
d_gene: NA
j_gene: TRBJ2-5
v_gene: TRBV5-8
abundance: NA

CDR3nt: TGCGCCAGCAGCCTCTCGTTGCTAGCGGTTCAGAGCTCCTACAATGAGCAGTTCTTC
CDR3aa: CASSLSLLAVQSSYNEQFF
d_gene: TRBD2
j_gene: TRBJ2-1
v_gene: TRBV5-1
abundance: NA

CDR3nt: TGTGCCAGCAGCCCCGGGAGGCTAACCTACGAGCAGTACTTC
CDR3aa: CASSPGRLTYEQYF
d_gene: TRBD2
j_gene: TRBJ2-7
v_gene: TRBV7-8
abundance: NA

CDR3nt: TGTGCCAGCAGTTTATCGACAGGGGGCGCAGATACGCAGTATTTT
CDR3aa: CASSLSTGGADTQYF
d_gene: TRBD1
j_gene: TRBJ2-3
v_gene: TRBV28
abundance: NA

CDR3nt: TGTGCCAGCAGCGTAGAAGGGACTAGCGGATACGAGCAGTACTTC
CDR3aa: CASSVEGTSGYEQYF
d_gene: TRBD2
j_gene: TRBJ2-7
v_gene: TRBV9
abundance: NA

CDR3nt: TGTGCCAGCAGCCCTAGCGGGAGCTCCTACGAGCAGTACTTC
CDR3aa: CASSPSGSSYEQYF
d_gene: TRBD2
j_gene: TRBJ2-7
v_gene: TRBV7-2
abundance: few

CDR3nt: TGTGCCAGCAGTTACTCGAGGGACAGGGGAGGCGAGCAGTACTTC
CDR3aa: CASSYSRDRGGEQYF
d_gene: TRBD1
j_gene: TRBJ2-7
v_gene: TRBV6-5
abundance: NA

CDR3nt: TGTGCCAGCAGCCTGACAGGGAGGACTGAAGCTTTCTTT
CDR3aa: CASSLTGRTEAFF
d_gene: TRBD1
j_gene: TRBJ1-1
v_gene: TRBV7-3
abundance: NA

CDR3nt: TGTGCCTCGGTGGGGGCGGAGGATACGCAGTATTTT
CDR3aa: CASVGAEDTQYF
d_gene: NA
j_gene: TRBJ2-3
v_gene: TRBV10-3
abundance: NA

CDR3nt: TGTGCCAGCAGTGGACAGCCAACTAATGAAAAACTGTTTTTT
CDR3aa: CASSGQPTNEKLFF
d_gene: NA
j_gene: TRBJ1-4
v_gene: TRBV6-5
abundance: few

CDR3nt: TGTGCCAGCTCACCACGACAGGGGAACACCGGGGAGCTGTTTTTT
CDR3aa: CASSPRQGNTGELFF
d_gene: TRBD1
j_gene: TRBJ2-2
v_gene: TRBV18
abundance: NA

CDR3nt: TGTGCCAGCAGCCCGAGCCCCGGGACACTGAGCTCCTACAATGAGCAGTTCTTC
CDR3aa: CASSPSPGTLSSYNEQFF
d_gene: NA
j_gene: TRBJ2-1
v_gene: TRBV5-8
abundance: NA

CDR3nt: TGTGCCAGCAGCTTAGTAAGGGGGTCCCAAGAGACCCAGTACTTC
CDR3aa: CASSLVRGSQETQYF
d_gene: NA
j_gene: TRBJ2-5
v_gene: TRBV11-2
abundance: NA

CDR3nt: TGTGCCAGTAGTAACCAGGGGGCGTTGGACACTGAAGCTTTCTTT
CDR3aa: CASSNQGALDTEAFF
d_gene: TRBD1
j_gene: TRBJ1-1
v_gene: TRBV19
abundance: NA